Following are 31 T cell receptor beta chains from one sample sequenced in a study of blood T cell repertoires in COVID-19. The repertoire was sequenced with immunoSEQ multiplex PCR; TCRdb's copy has only in-frame clones and lacks some. The table records around 200,000 clones, about nine tenths of them present only once. The sample taken for sequencing was PBMCs or T cells enriched from blood (not recorded which). These receptor sequences come from a woman under 30 who had recovered from COVID-19.

V gene TRBV27 combines with J gene TRBJ1-2; D call uncertain. CDR1 and CDR2 from the germline V gene are MNHEY and SMNVEV (reference sequence). The CDR3 covers 15 residues. V was shortened by 5 bases and J by 0 bases, with 13 bases between the two germline ends. CDR3 sequence: CASSPSETPNYGYTF. The CDR3 nucleotides are TGTGCCAGCAGTCCCTCCGAGACTCCTAACTATGGCTACACCTTC.

J is TRBJ1-2 and V is TRBV6-1; D is perhaps TRBD1 (5 bases). Germline V gives CDR1 MNHNS, CDR2 SASEGT. CDR3 size: 13 residues. V lost 2 bases and J lost 14, with 18 bases in between. This CDR3 reads CASSEFRGLAITF. The CDR3 DNA follows: TGTGCCAGCAGTGAATTCCGGGGGTTGGCTATTACCTTC.

This sequence joins TRBV2 and TRBJ2-3, with 9 bases identical to TRBD2. This CDR3 is built from 14 residues. Germline V gene data show CDR1 as SNHLY and CDR2 as FYNNEI. The trim removed 9 bases at V and 5 bases at J, leaving 9 bases unmatched. This chain's CDR3 is CARSRAGGLDTQYF. CDR3 DNA sequence: TGTGCCAGAAGCCGAGCGGGAGGATTAGATACGCAGTATTTT. Variable domain in full (rest from reference TRBV2 and TRBJ2-3): EPEVTQTPSHQVTQMGQEVILRCVPISNHLYFYWYRQILGQKVEFLVSFYNNEISEKSEIFDDQFSVERPDGSNFTLKIRSTKLEDSAMYFCARSRAGGLDTQYFGPGTRLTVL.

The genes are TRBV11-3 and TRBJ2-1, with 8 bases identical to TRBD2. The CDR3 length is 16 residues. V was clipped by 5 bases and J by 0 bases; unmatched bases: 6. In germline, CDR1 is SGHNT, CDR2 YENEEA. The CDR3 DNA is TGTGCCAGCAGCGGCGGGGGGCATAGCTCCTACAATGAGCAGTTCTTC. It specifies CASSGGGHSSYNEQFF.

The chain is built from TRBV4-1 and TRBJ1-2, with 8 bases matching TRBD1. V trimming: 0 bases; J trimming: 8 bases; junction bases outside the gene matches: 5. The CDR3 loop spans 14 amino acids. CDR1 MGHRA and CDR2 YSYEKL come from the germline V gene. CDR3 in DNA: TGCGCCAGCAGCCAAGACCAGGGGGCTGGGGGCTACACCTTC. Its protein is CASSQDQGAGGYTF.

The V call is TRBV2, the J call TRBJ2-2; TRBD2 aligns across 13 bases. J lost 6 bases, V lost 10 bases, and 14 bases had no gene match. Germline-derived CDR1 and CDR2 are SNHLY and FYNNEI. This CDR3 region has 17 residues. CDR3 sequence: CATRGRLAGGGAGELFF. CDR3 nucleotides: TGTGCCACCCGAGGTCGACTAGCGGGAGGCGGAGCCGGGGAGCTGTTTTTT.

The chain has TRBV28 and TRBJ2-1; 14 bases align to TRBD2. The CDR3 totals 16 residues. CDR1 is MDHEN and CDR2 is SYDVKM in the germline V gene. V was pared by 9 bases and J by 7 bases, with 11 bases of the junction left unmatched. CDR3 in DNA: TGTGCCAGTCGATCCGGGACTAGCGGGAGTTGGAATGAGCAGTTCTTC. This translates into CASRSGTSGSWNEQFF.

The chain links TRBV7-6 to TRBJ1-5; 9 bases agree with TRBD1. Germline-derived CDR1 and CDR2 are SGHVS and FNYEAQ. Losses at the gene ends were 5 bases for V and 1 base for J; bases not matched to a gene: 9. The CDR3 runs to 17 residues. The CDR3 spells CASSPSVGQGSNQPQHF. The CDR3 DNA is TGTGCCAGCAGCCCCTCGGTGGGACAGGGCAGCAATCAGCCCCAGCATTTT.

The chain has TRBV27 and TRBJ2-1, with 7 positions matching TRBD2. The CDR3 loop spans 16 amino acids. The trim removed 8 bases at V and 1 base at J, leaving 11 bases unmatched. Germline V CDR1 and CDR2: MNHEY, SMNVEV (reference sequence). The CDR3 DNA reads as TGTGCCAGCGCCCTCGGGGGGTTCGGTTCCTACAATGAGCAGTTCTTC. Its translation is CASALGGFGSYNEQFF.

The count of this clone is one. The CDR3 nucleotides read TGTGCCAGCAGTCTCGGGACTAGCGGGAACAACGAGCAGTACTTC. It yields the protein CASSLGTSGNNEQYF. The V call is TRBV27, the J call TRBJ2-7; TRBD2 matches at 13 bases. CDR1 is MNHEY, CDR2 SMNVEV, per germline (reference sequence). The CDR3 has 15 amino acids. V trimming: 5 bases; J trimming: 5 bases; junction bases outside the gene matches: 6.

This chain connects TRBV10-2 to TRBJ2-3; 8 bases are a match to TRBD2. The V gene's germline CDR1 is WSHSY and CDR2 SAAADI. Trimming at V came to 11 bases and at J to 3 bases, leaving 7 bases not matched to a gene. The CDR3 length is 13 residues. CDR3 region: CAATGGGTDTQYF. The CDR3 DNA is TGCGCCGCCACGGGAGGGGGGACAGATACGCAGTATTTT.

The rearrangement joins TRBV30 to TRBJ1-1, with a possible D match to TRBD1 (5 bases). V lost 2 bases to trimming and J lost 6 bases, with 16 bases between them. CDR1 and CDR2 from the germline V gene are GTSNPN and SVGIG (reference sequence). CDR3 length: 14 amino acids. As DNA, the CDR3 is TGTGCCTGGAGTAGAGACAGCGGGAGGGCTGAAGCTTTCTTT. It is translated as CAWSRDSGRAEAFF. Based on the CDR3 plus reference TRBV30 and TRBJ1-1, the full variable domain is SQTIHQWPATLVQPVGSPLSLECTVEGTSNPNLYWYRQAAGRGLQLLFYSVGIGQISSEVPQNLSASRPQDRQFILSSKKLLLSDSGFYLCAWSRDSGRAEAFFGQGTRLTVV.

This clone came up a few times. The junction shows a germline mismatch at one end, possibly a read error. The V call is TRBV11-2, the J call TRBJ1-3; D may be TRBD1 (5 bases). Per germline, CDR1 SGHAT and CDR2 FQNNGV. The CDR3 has 12 residues. This chain's CDR3 is CASSRLRPGTVF. The CDR3 DNA reads TGTGCCAGCAGCCGGCTACGTCCGGGGACTGTTTTT.

The gene calls are TRBV5-1 and TRBJ2-7; TRBD1 might be the D (6 bases). Germline CDR1 and CDR2: SGHRS and YFSETQ. Between the trimmed V and J ends, which lost 0 bases and 5 bases, there was a span of 12 bases. The CDR3 sequence is 14 residues long. The CDR3 nucleotides read TGCGCCAGCAGCTTGGGTCAGGGGTTGAACGAGCAGTACTTC. It specifies CASSLGQGLNEQYF.

This chain joins TRBV9 and TRBJ2-1, with 14 nucleotides matching TRBD2. The trim removed 5 bases at V and 12 bases at J, leaving 13 bases unmatched. The CDR3 runs 16 residues. Per the germline V gene, CDR1 is SGDLS and CDR2 is YYNGEE. CDR3 region: CASSVTGTSGSPGQFF. CDR3 DNA: TGTGCCAGCAGTGTAACCGGGACTAGCGGGAGCCCGGGGCAGTTCTTC.

This chain joins TRBV13 and TRBJ2-3, with D possibly TRBD1 on 5 matching bases. CDR3 size: 15 residues. The germline V gene has CDR1 PRHDT and CDR2 FYEKMQ (reference sequence). The V gene lost 5 bases and the J gene lost 1 base, with 13 bases spanning the gap. This CDR3 is CASSLLSGRTDTQYF. The CDR3 DNA is TGTGCCAGCAGCCTATTGTCAGGGCGCACAGATACGCAGTATTTT.

This chain connects TRBV27 to TRBJ2-1; D unclear. The CDR3 length is 17 residues. V dropped 3 bases and J dropped 0 bases, with 15 bases sitting between them. Per the germline V gene, CDR1 is MNHEY and CDR2 is SMNVEV (reference sequence). CDR3 coding DNA: TGTGCCAGCAGTTTTATTGGCGGCGGTGACTCCTACAATGAGCAGTTCTTC. This gives the protein CASSFIGGGDSYNEQFF.

The V and J genes are TRBV27 and TRBJ2-5; tentatively, D is TRBD1 (5 bases). With 5 bases removed from V and 1 base from J, the gap between germline ends came to 11 bases. Germline CDR1 MNHEY, CDR2 SMNVEV (reference sequence). CDR3 length: 14 amino acids. The CDR3 nucleotides are TGTGCCAGCAGTCCGCGACAGACCCAAGAGACCCAGTACTTC. Translating gives CASSPRQTQETQYF.

CDR3 loop: CASSPGLAGDTGELFF. The CDR3 nucleotides read TGTGCCAGCTCACCTGGACTAGCGGGAGACACCGGGGAGCTGTTTTTT. The rearrangement links TRBV18 to TRBJ2-2; the match to TRBD2 covers 13 bases. The J segment lost 3 bases and the V segment lost 3 bases, leaving 1 base of the junction unmatched. CDR3 length equals 16 residues. Germline values: CDR1 KGHSH, CDR2 LQKENI. Using reference TRBV18 and TRBJ2-2 for the parts outside the CDR3, the full variable domain is NAGVMQNPRHLVRRRGQEARLRCSPMKGHSHVYWYRQLPEEGLKFMVYLQKENIIDESGMPKERFSAEFPKEGPSILRIQQVVRGDSAAYFCASSPGLAGDTGELFFGEGSRLTVL.

CDR3 bases: TGTGCCAGCAGGGAGGGACAGGGGGGGTCCTACGAGCAGTACTTC. Its protein is CASREGQGGSYEQYF. The rearrangement joins TRBV28 to TRBJ2-7; 11 positions agree with TRBD1. CDR3 length: 15 residues. Germline loops: CDR1 MDHEN, CDR2 SYDVKM. The V gene end was trimmed by 6 bases and the J gene end by 1 base; junction bases not matched to a gene: 5.

The rearrangement links TRBV19 to TRBJ2-1, with 8 bases lining up with TRBD1. Germline V CDR1 and CDR2: LNHDA, SQIVND (reference sequence). V shed 5 bases and J 0 bases; nucleotides not matched to a gene: 6. The CDR3 contains 16 residues. CDR3 DNA sequence: TGTGCCAGTAGTGCAGGGGGCCCCAGCTCCTACAATGAGCAGTTCTTC. Its protein is CASSAGGPSSYNEQFF.

The chain recombines TRBV6-6 with TRBJ2-1; D is unclear. The CDR3 contains 14 residues. The germline CDR1 and CDR2 sequences are MNHNY and SVGAGI (reference sequence). The V end was cut by 1 base, the J end by 0 bases, with 4 bases between. CDR3 sequence (DNA): TGTGCCAGCAGTTACTATAACTCCTACAATGAGCAGTTCTTC. Its protein is CASSYYNSYNEQFF.

The chain couples TRBV4-1 to TRBJ2-1, with 8 bases matching TRBD2. The trim removed 0 bases at V and 7 bases at J, leaving 11 bases unmatched. CDR3 length: 17 amino acids. Germline loops: CDR1 MGHRA, CDR2 YSYEKL. The CDR3 sequence is CASSQEGTGTRVNEQFF. CDR3 coding DNA: TGCGCCAGCAGCCAAGAGGGGACCGGGACTAGGGTTAATGAGCAGTTCTTC.

The chain recombines TRBV19 with TRBJ2-3, with 10 positions matching TRBD1. J gave up 1 base and V 2 bases, and 12 bases lay outside the gene matches. Germline V gene lookup returns CDR1 LNHDA and CDR2 SQIVND (reference sequence). The CDR3 covers 19 residues. CDR3 sequence (DNA): TGTGCCAGTAGTATAAGACAGGGGGCCGCGGGTTTACGCACAGATACGCAGTATTTT. Its protein product is CASSIRQGAAGLRTDTQYF.

The chain combines TRBV10-3 with TRBJ2-7, with D hard to call. Germline CDR1 and CDR2: ENHRY and SYGVKD. The length of the CDR3 is 14 residues. V lost 3 bases, J lost 0 bases, and 9 bases lay in between. The CDR3 reads CAISENRVSYEQYF. For the CDR3, the DNA is TGTGCCATCAGTGAAAACAGAGTCTCCTACGAGCAGTACTTC.

The V gene is TRBV5-1, the J gene TRBJ2-1, with a possible D match to TRBD2 (5 bases). The CDR3 loop spans 14 amino acids. Germline CDR1 and CDR2: SGHRS and YFSETQ. Between the trimmed V and J ends, which lost 7 bases and 4 bases, there was a span of 15 bases. The chain's CDR3 is CASASHSRYNEQFF. CDR3 nucleotide sequence: TGCGCCAGCGCTAGCCACTCTAGGTACAATGAGCAGTTCTTC.

In nucleotides, the CDR3 is TGTGCCAGCAGCTTCCTCGGGTTGAACACTGAAGCTTTCTTT. It codes for CASSFLGLNTEAFF. This rearrangement joins TRBV5-6 to TRBJ1-1, with D unresolved. Per germline, CDR1 SGHDT and CDR2 YYEEEE. Trimming removed 2 bases from V and 0 bases from J, with 8 bases in between. The CDR3 is made up of 14 amino acids.

The chain carries TRBV30 and TRBJ2-3; 7 bases map to TRBD2. V trimming: 0 bases; J trimming: 2 bases; junction bases outside the gene matches: 8. This CDR3 is built from 16 residues. Per the germline V gene, CDR1 is GTSNPN and CDR2 is SVGIG (reference sequence). The CDR3 DNA reads as TGTGCCTGGAGTGTACTCGGGGGAGGGACCACAGATACGCAGTATTTT. This encodes CAWSVLGGGTTDTQYF.

This rearrangement joins TRBV11-2 to TRBJ2-1; 8 bases map to TRBD2. The germline gives CDR1 SGHAT, CDR2 FQNNGV. The V and J ends lost 1 base and 3 bases, in that order; junction bases with no gene match: 5. The CDR3 is made up of 16 amino acids. DNA for the CDR3: TGTGCCAGCAGCTTAGGGCGCAGCGGGAGCTACAATGAGCAGTTCTTC. It specifies CASSLGRSGSYNEQFF. Together with reference TRBV11-2 and TRBJ2-1, the CDR3 gives the full variable domain: EAGVAQSPRYKIIEKRQSVAFWCNPISGHATLYWYQQILGQGPKLLIQFQNNGVVDDSQLPKDRFSAERLKGVDSTLKIQPAKLEDSAVYLCASSLGRSGSYNEQFFGPGTRLTVL.

In DNA form, the CDR3 reads TGTGCCAGCACCCGGGACAGACTATACGAGCAGTACTTC. Amino acids: CASTRDRLYEQYF. The chain couples TRBV28 to TRBJ2-7; 7 bases are shared with TRBD1. V lost 7 bases and J lost 4; bases outside the gene matches: 7. The CDR3 totals 13 residues. Germline lookup yields CDR1 MDHEN and CDR2 SYDVKM. Filled out from reference TRBV28 and TRBJ2-7, the complete variable domain reads DVKVTQSSRYLVKRTGEKVFLECVQDMDHENMFWYRQDPGLGLRLIYFSYDVKMKEKGDIPEGYSVSREKKERFSLILESASTNQTSMYLCASTRDRLYEQYFGPGTRLTVT.

This chain links TRBV4-2 with TRBJ2-7, with 14 positions matching TRBD2. The V and J ends lost 0 bases and 7 bases, in that order; junction bases with no gene match: 8. Germline CDR1 and CDR2: LGHNA and YNFKEQ. This CDR3 is 17 amino acids long. CDR3 sequence (DNA): TGTGCCAGCAGCCAAGAAGAGGGACTAGCGGGAGTGGGGGAGCAGTACTTC. Translation gives CASSQEEGLAGVGEQYF.